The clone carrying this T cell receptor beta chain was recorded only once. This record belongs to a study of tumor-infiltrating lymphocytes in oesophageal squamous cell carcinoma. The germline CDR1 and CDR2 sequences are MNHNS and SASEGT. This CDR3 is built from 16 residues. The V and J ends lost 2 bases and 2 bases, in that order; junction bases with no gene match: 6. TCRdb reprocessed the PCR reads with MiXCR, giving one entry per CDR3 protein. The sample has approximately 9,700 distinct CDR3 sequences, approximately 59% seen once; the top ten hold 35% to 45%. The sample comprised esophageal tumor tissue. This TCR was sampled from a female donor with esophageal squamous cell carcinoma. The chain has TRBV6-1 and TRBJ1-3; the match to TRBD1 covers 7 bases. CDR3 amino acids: CASSERQGEAGNTIYF. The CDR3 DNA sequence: TGTGCCAGCAGTGAACGACAGGGAGAGGCTGGAAACACCATATATTTT.